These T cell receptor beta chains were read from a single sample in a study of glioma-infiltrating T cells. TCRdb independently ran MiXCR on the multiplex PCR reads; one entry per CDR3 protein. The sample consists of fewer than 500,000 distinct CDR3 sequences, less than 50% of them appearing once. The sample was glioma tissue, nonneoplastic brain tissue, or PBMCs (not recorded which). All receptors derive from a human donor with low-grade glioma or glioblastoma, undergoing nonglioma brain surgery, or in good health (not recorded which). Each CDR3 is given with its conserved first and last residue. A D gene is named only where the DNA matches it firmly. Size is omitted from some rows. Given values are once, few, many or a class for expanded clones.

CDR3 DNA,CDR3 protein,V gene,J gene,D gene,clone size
TGTGCCAGCAGTGAGTGGGCCATCAGGCCCTACAATGAGCAGTTCTTC,CASSEWAIRPYNEQFF,TRBV6-1,TRBJ2-1,.,many
TGTGCCAGCAGAGCGACCGGACAGGGGGCCCACGAGCAGTACTTC,CASRATGQGAHEQYF,TRBV2,TRBJ2-7,TRBD1,.
TGTGCCAGCAGCTTAGAGGGAATGGTCTCTGGAAACACCATATATTTT,CASSLEGMVSGNTIYF,TRBV7-9,TRBJ1-3,.,.
TGTGCCGGCAGACGGCAGGGCAGGGCCTACTACAATGAGCAGTTCTTC,CAGRRQGRAYYNEQFF,TRBV6-2/TRBV6-3,TRBJ2-1,.,few
TGTGCCAGCGGGGACAGAACGAACACTGAAGCTTTCTTT,CASGDRTNTEAFF,TRBV27,TRBJ1-1,TRBD1,.
TGCGCCAGCAGCCAAGAACAGGGAGCTGAAAAACTGTTTTTT,CASSQEQGAEKLFF,TRBV4-3,TRBJ1-4,.,few
TGCAGTGCGGAAGACAGGAATCAGCCCCAGCATTTT,CSAEDRNQPQHF,TRBV20-1,TRBJ1-5,.,many
TGTGCCAGCAGCTTAGCGTTGAGATCTGGAAACACCATATATTTT,CASSLALRSGNTIYF,TRBV7-2,TRBJ1-3,.,few
TGTGCCAGCAGCGTAGGACAGGGGACGAGCGAGCAGTACTTC,CASSVGQGTSEQYF,TRBV9,TRBJ2-7,TRBD1,.
TGTGCCAGCAGTTTTACCCAGGCGACCGGCAATCAGCCCCAGCATTTT,CASSFTQATGNQPQHF,TRBV27,TRBJ1-5,.,.